This TCR beta chain was documented in a study of control samples from healthy donors and cancer patients. Sequencing was performed with immunoSEQ multiplex PCR; in TCRdb, only in-frame clones are kept and a portion is missing. The data hold about 140,000 clones, with around 94% observed a single time. The length of the CDR3 is 16 residues. Germline assignment: CDR1 MNHNY and CDR2 SVGAGI (reference sequence). Trimming at V came to 6 bases and at J to 0 bases, leaving 8 bases not matched to a gene. The chain combines TRBV6-6 with TRBJ2-3; the match to TRBD2 covers 8 bases. This receptor was taken from a man aged 35 to 55 in good health. Sequenced material: blood. The CDR3: CASSYDRLASTDTQYF. The CDR3 DNA reads as TGTGCCAGCAGCTACGACAGACTAGCGAGCACAGATACGCAGTATTTT.